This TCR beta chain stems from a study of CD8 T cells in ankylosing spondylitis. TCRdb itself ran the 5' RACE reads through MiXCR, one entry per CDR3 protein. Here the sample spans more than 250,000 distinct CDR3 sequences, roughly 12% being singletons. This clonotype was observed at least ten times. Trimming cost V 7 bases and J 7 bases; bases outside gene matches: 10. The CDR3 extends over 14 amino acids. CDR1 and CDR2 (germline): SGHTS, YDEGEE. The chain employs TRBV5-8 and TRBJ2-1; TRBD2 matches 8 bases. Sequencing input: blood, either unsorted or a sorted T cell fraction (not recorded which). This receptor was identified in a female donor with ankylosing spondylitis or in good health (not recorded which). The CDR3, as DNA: TGTGCCAGCCATCGCCCAGCGGGAGATAATGAGCAGTTCTTC. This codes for CASHRPAGDNEQFF. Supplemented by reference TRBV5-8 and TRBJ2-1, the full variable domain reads EAGVTQSPTHLIKTRGQQATLRCSPISGHTSVYWYQQALGLGLQFLLWYDEGEERNRGNFPPRFSGRQFPNYSSELNVNALELEDSALYLCASHRPAGDNEQFFGPGTRLTVL.